A selection of T cell receptor beta chains follows, all from one sample in a study of T cell changes during pregnancy in multiple sclerosis. Produced via immunoSEQ multiplex PCR; TCRdb's table is partial and in-frame only. The sample includes more than 75,000 clones, approximately 92% seen only once; the top ten take roughly 0.94%. Sample: peripheral blood, taken in the first trimester of pregnancy. These receptor sequences come from a female donor with multiple sclerosis, enrolled in a pregnancy study. The CDR3 runs from the conserved cysteine through the conserved F or W. Each record gives: CDR3 DNA, CDR3 protein, clone size, V gene, D gene, J gene. D genes are given only for firm matches. Rows give clone size only sometimes, using once, few, many, or a class for an expanded clone.

cdr3_nt: TGTGCCAGTAGTGCGCCGCCGGGACTAGCGGGGGCCCAGAACACCGGGGAGCTGTTTTTT; cdr3_aa: CASSAPPGLAGAQNTGELFF; clone_size: .; v_call: TRBV19; d_call: TRBD2; j_call: TRBJ2-2
cdr3_nt: TGTGCCATCAGTGATTCGGGGCGGGAGAATGAGCAGTTCTTC; cdr3_aa: CAISDSGRENEQFF; clone_size: .; v_call: TRBV10-3; d_call: TRBD2; j_call: TRBJ2-1
cdr3_nt: TGTGCCAGCAGCTTAGGCCCCAGGGGCAGTGACTATGGCTACACCTTC; cdr3_aa: CASSLGPRGSDYGYTF; clone_size: once; v_call: TRBV7-2; d_call: .; j_call: TRBJ1-2
cdr3_nt: TGTGCCAGCAGCTTGGCAGGATCTTACTCCTACGAGCAGTACTTC; cdr3_aa: CASSLAGSYSYEQYF; clone_size: .; v_call: TRBV5-4; d_call: .; j_call: TRBJ2-7
cdr3_nt: TGTGCCAGCAGCTTAACCGGGCTAGCGGGAGGCGTTGAGCAGTTCTTC; cdr3_aa: CASSLTGLAGGVEQFF; clone_size: .; v_call: TRBV7-6; d_call: TRBD2; j_call: TRBJ2-1
cdr3_nt: TGTGCCAGCAGCGTAGCGAGCAAAGCAACTAATGAAAAACTGTTTTTT; cdr3_aa: CASSVASKATNEKLFF; clone_size: .; v_call: TRBV9; d_call: .; j_call: TRBJ1-4
cdr3_nt: TGTGCCAGCTCACCGGGACAGGGGGTCGGTGAGCAGTTCTTC; cdr3_aa: CASSPGQGVGEQFF; clone_size: few; v_call: TRBV18; d_call: TRBD1; j_call: TRBJ2-1
cdr3_nt: TGTGCCAGCAGCCCAAGCACAGATACGCAGTATTTT; cdr3_aa: CASSPSTDTQYF; clone_size: .; v_call: TRBV16; d_call: .; j_call: TRBJ2-3
cdr3_nt: TGCGCCAGCAGTGACAGGCCCAGGGCCGGCTACACCTTC; cdr3_aa: CASSDRPRAGYTF; clone_size: .; v_call: TRBV10-2; d_call: .; j_call: TRBJ1-2
cdr3_nt: TGTGCCAGTGCGCCCAGGACACTTTTGAACACTGAAGCTTTCTTT; cdr3_aa: CASAPRTLLNTEAFF; clone_size: .; v_call: TRBV19; d_call: .; j_call: TRBJ1-1
cdr3_nt: TGTGCCATCAGTGGGTCAGTAGCGCTCGGTGGAGACGAGCAGTACTTC; cdr3_aa: CAISGSVALGGDEQYF; clone_size: .; v_call: TRBV10-3; d_call: .; j_call: TRBJ2-7
cdr3_nt: TGTGCCAGCAGCCTAAACTATGGCTACACCTTC; cdr3_aa: CASSLNYGYTF; clone_size: .; v_call: TRBV5-4; d_call: .; j_call: TRBJ1-2
cdr3_nt: TGCGCCAGCAGCCAACACGGGGCGGGAGCCCGCACCGGGGAGCTGTTTTTT; cdr3_aa: CASSQHGAGARTGELFF; clone_size: .; v_call: TRBV4-1; d_call: TRBD2; j_call: TRBJ2-2
cdr3_nt: TGCGCCAGCAGCCACGCCGGGGGGGCCGACACCGGGGAGCTGTTTTTT; cdr3_aa: CASSHAGGADTGELFF; clone_size: once; v_call: TRBV4-3; d_call: TRBD2; j_call: TRBJ2-2
cdr3_nt: TGTGCCAGCAGTGAGCGCCGGACAGGGGGCGACGCAGATACGCAGTATTTT; cdr3_aa: CASSERRTGGDADTQYF; clone_size: .; v_call: TRBV25-1; d_call: TRBD1; j_call: TRBJ2-3
cdr3_nt: TGTGCCAGCAGCTTATTAGCGGGGGGGGTAAACACCGGGGAGCTGTTTTTT; cdr3_aa: CASSLLAGGVNTGELFF; clone_size: .; v_call: TRBV7-3; d_call: TRBD2; j_call: TRBJ2-2
cdr3_nt: TGCGCCAGCAGCTTGGCAGGGCAGGTCCCCTACGAGCAGTACTTC; cdr3_aa: CASSLAGQVPYEQYF; clone_size: .; v_call: TRBV5-1; d_call: .; j_call: TRBJ2-7
cdr3_nt: TGTGCCAGCACCCGGGCCCCCGTCAGGGGGGCAACTAATGAAAAACTGTTTTTT; cdr3_aa: CASTRAPVRGATNEKLFF; clone_size: .; v_call: TRBV5-6; d_call: TRBD1; j_call: TRBJ1-4
cdr3_nt: TGCAGCGTCCGGGGGACTAGCACAGATACGCAGTATTTT; cdr3_aa: CSVRGTSTDTQYF; clone_size: .; v_call: TRBV29-1; d_call: .; j_call: TRBJ2-3
cdr3_nt: TGTGCCAGCAGTGAAAATTGGACAGGGGTGGATTTCTTT; cdr3_aa: CASSENWTGVDFF; clone_size: .; v_call: TRBV2; d_call: TRBD1; j_call: TRBJ1-1
cdr3_nt: TGTGCCAGCAGCTCCAGGACGGAGGGGGAGACCCAGTACTTC; cdr3_aa: CASSSRTEGETQYF; clone_size: .; v_call: TRBV5-4; d_call: .; j_call: TRBJ2-5
cdr3_nt: TGTGCCAGCAGTCCTGGATTCGACAGCTACGAGCAGTACTTC; cdr3_aa: CASSPGFDSYEQYF; clone_size: .; v_call: TRBV6-6; d_call: .; j_call: TRBJ2-7
cdr3_nt: TGCAGTGCTCCAGGGCCCACTGAAGCTTTCTTT; cdr3_aa: CSAPGPTEAFF; clone_size: .; v_call: TRBV20-1; d_call: .; j_call: TRBJ1-1
cdr3_nt: TGTGCCAGCAGCCCGGGACAGGGGACCTATGGCTACACCTTC; cdr3_aa: CASSPGQGTYGYTF; clone_size: .; v_call: TRBV11-1; d_call: TRBD1; j_call: TRBJ1-2
cdr3_nt: TGCGCCAGCAGCCTAGCGGGAGGGCCGGGCAATGAGCAGTTCTTC; cdr3_aa: CASSLAGGPGNEQFF; clone_size: .; v_call: TRBV5-1; d_call: TRBD2; j_call: TRBJ2-1
cdr3_nt: TGTGCCAGCAGCAGGACAGGGGCCACCGGGGAGCTGTTTTTT; cdr3_aa: CASSRTGATGELFF; clone_size: .; v_call: TRBV5-4; d_call: TRBD1; j_call: TRBJ2-2
cdr3_nt: TGTGCCAGCAGTTTAAGGACAGGGGGCCTCTATCAGCCCCAGCATTTT; cdr3_aa: CASSLRTGGLYQPQHF; clone_size: .; v_call: TRBV28; d_call: TRBD1; j_call: TRBJ1-5
cdr3_nt: TGTGCCACCAGCAGAGAAGCGGGAGTCTACGAGCAGTACTTC; cdr3_aa: CATSREAGVYEQYF; clone_size: .; v_call: TRBV15; d_call: TRBD2; j_call: TRBJ2-7
cdr3_nt: TGCGCCAGCAGCTTGACAGGGACCTACGAGCAGTACTTC; cdr3_aa: CASSLTGTYEQYF; clone_size: .; v_call: TRBV5-1; d_call: .; j_call: TRBJ2-7
cdr3_nt: TGTGCCAGCAGTGAAAAGGACAGGGAAGGCTACACCTTC; cdr3_aa: CASSEKDREGYTF; clone_size: .; v_call: TRBV27; d_call: TRBD1; j_call: TRBJ1-2
cdr3_nt: TGTGCCAGCAGTTTGGAGATGGGGGGACAGGGTGTATTATCGGACACCGGGGAGCTGTTTTTT; cdr3_aa: CASSLEMGGQGVLSDTGELFF; clone_size: .; v_call: TRBV28; d_call: TRBD1; j_call: TRBJ2-2
cdr3_nt: TGTGCCAGCAGCTCGGGTCCAAGCGGGGGATCGACCGGGGAGCTGTTTTTT; cdr3_aa: CASSSGPSGGSTGELFF; clone_size: once; v_call: TRBV5-4; d_call: TRBD2; j_call: TRBJ2-2
cdr3_nt: TGCGCCAGCAGCTTAGGGGTAGCCGCAGATACGCAGTATTTT; cdr3_aa: CASSLGVAADTQYF; clone_size: .; v_call: TRBV5-1; d_call: .; j_call: TRBJ2-3
cdr3_nt: TGTGCCAGCAGCGACAGGCCATCGCTAGAAATGAACACTGAAGCTTTCTTT; cdr3_aa: CASSDRPSLEMNTEAFF; clone_size: .; v_call: TRBV27; d_call: .; j_call: TRBJ1-1
cdr3_nt: TGTGCCAGTATCCAGGGGGGGACAGGCAATGAGCAGTTCTTC; cdr3_aa: CASIQGGTGNEQFF; clone_size: .; v_call: TRBV19; d_call: .; j_call: TRBJ2-1
cdr3_nt: TGCGCCAGCAGCCAAGTACAAGGTGAAAAACTATTTTTT; cdr3_aa: CASSQVQGEKLFF; clone_size: .; v_call: TRBV4-1; d_call: .; j_call: TRBJ1-4
cdr3_nt: TGTGCCAGCAGCTTAGGGGCGGGCGGCAATCAGCCCCAGCATTTT; cdr3_aa: CASSLGAGGNQPQHF; clone_size: .; v_call: TRBV7-2; d_call: .; j_call: TRBJ1-5
cdr3_nt: TGTGCCAGTAGTTTTAGGGGAAGAACCGGGGAGCTGTTTTTT; cdr3_aa: CASSFRGRTGELFF; clone_size: .; v_call: TRBV19; d_call: .; j_call: TRBJ2-2
cdr3_nt: TGTGCCAGCAGGAAAGCGGGGGGGCCAGAGACCCAGTACTTC; cdr3_aa: CASRKAGGPETQYF; clone_size: .; v_call: TRBV6-6; d_call: TRBD2; j_call: TRBJ2-5
cdr3_nt: TGTGCCACCACCAGGACAGGGAGGGGAAATGAGCAGTTCTTC; cdr3_aa: CATTRTGRGNEQFF; clone_size: .; v_call: TRBV19; d_call: .; j_call: TRBJ2-1
cdr3_nt: TGTGCCAGCACCCAGACAGGGGGTATTTACGAGCAGTACTTC; cdr3_aa: CASTQTGGIYEQYF; clone_size: .; v_call: TRBV6-5; d_call: TRBD1; j_call: TRBJ2-7
cdr3_nt: TGTGCCAGCAGCTTAGAGGGAGGCTATGGCTACACCTTC; cdr3_aa: CASSLEGGYGYTF; clone_size: few; v_call: TRBV7-3; d_call: .; j_call: TRBJ1-2
cdr3_nt: TGTGCCAGCAGCTTAGCTACTCGTGAGCAGTTCTTC; cdr3_aa: CASSLATREQFF; clone_size: .; v_call: TRBV7-3; d_call: .; j_call: TRBJ2-1
cdr3_nt: TGTGCCAGCTCACCATCCAGGGTGATGCCAGATACGCAGTATTTT; cdr3_aa: CASSPSRVMPDTQYF; clone_size: .; v_call: TRBV18; d_call: .; j_call: TRBJ2-3
cdr3_nt: TGTGCCAGCACCTCCCCGGGCACTAGCTCTGGAAACACCATATATTTT; cdr3_aa: CASTSPGTSSGNTIYF; clone_size: .; v_call: TRBV28; d_call: .; j_call: TRBJ1-3
cdr3_nt: TGTGCCAGCAGTCCCCATTGGGGGGGTACAACCAATGAGCAGTTCTTC; cdr3_aa: CASSPHWGGTTNEQFF; clone_size: .; v_call: TRBV7-9; d_call: TRBD2; j_call: TRBJ2-1
cdr3_nt: TGTGCCAGCAGCTTAGGGGACAGGGGAGGTGAAAAACTGTTTTTT; cdr3_aa: CASSLGDRGGEKLFF; clone_size: .; v_call: TRBV11-2; d_call: TRBD1; j_call: TRBJ1-4
cdr3_nt: TGTGCCAGCTCACCTTTGGACGGAGGGAGCGAGCAGTACTTC; cdr3_aa: CASSPLDGGSEQYF; clone_size: .; v_call: TRBV18; d_call: .; j_call: TRBJ2-7
cdr3_nt: TGTGCCAGCACCTTGACGGGAGTCACCTACGAGCAGTACTTC; cdr3_aa: CASTLTGVTYEQYF; clone_size: .; v_call: TRBV7-9; d_call: .; j_call: TRBJ2-7
cdr3_nt: TGTGCCAGTTCGGACACAACAGACACCGGGGAGCTGTTTTTT; cdr3_aa: CASSDTTDTGELFF; clone_size: .; v_call: TRBV6-5; d_call: .; j_call: TRBJ2-2
cdr3_nt: TGCGCCAGCAGCCTACCGTTGGATGAGCAGTTCTTC; cdr3_aa: CASSLPLDEQFF; clone_size: .; v_call: TRBV5-1; d_call: .; j_call: TRBJ2-1
cdr3_nt: TGCGCCAGCAGCCTTGGGACAGGGACGGGCCACCAGCCCCAGCATTTT; cdr3_aa: CASSLGTGTGHQPQHF; clone_size: .; v_call: TRBV4-1; d_call: TRBD1; j_call: TRBJ1-5
cdr3_nt: TGTGCCAGTAGTAAAGAGGGGGCGAGGAATTCACCCCTCCACTTT; cdr3_aa: CASSKEGARNSPLHF; clone_size: few; v_call: TRBV19; d_call: TRBD1; j_call: TRBJ1-6